Below, one T cell receptor beta chain is given with its context. The same CDR3 is also encoded by other DNA sequences in this sample. The source of the sample is a study of memory CD4+ T cells and cytomegalovirus serostatus. Across the whole study: Donors were healthy Belgian adults, 8 to 10 CMV seropositive and approximately 23 seronegative.

The junction had 10 bases not matched to a gene; V was cut back by 5 bases and J by 1 base. Germline lookup yields CDR1 MNHEY and CDR2 SMNVEV (reference sequence). The CDR3 has 19 amino acids. The sort gate was single viable CD3+CD4+CD8-CD45RO+ cells for memory CD4+ T cells. Positive selection with CD4 microbeads enriched total CD4+ T cells. TCRdb's table, derived via immunoSEQ multiplex PCR, lists solely in-frame clones and lacks some. The sample has under 80,000 clones; around 78% are singletons. The sequencing input was memory CD4+ T cells from blood. The clonotype comes from an adult in good health and CMV-seropositive. The rearrangement links TRBV27 to TRBJ2-1, with TRBD2 identical over 14 bases. For the CDR3, the DNA is TGTGCCAGCAGTCACGCCGCGACTAGCGGGAGGGTGTCCTACAATGAGCAGTTCTTC. Protein: CASSHAATSGRVSYNEQFF.